This T cell receptor beta chain was identified in a study of shared clonotypes between healthy human individuals. Study-level points and caveats: Naive subsets, compared against memory subsets, generally had larger estimated richness values.

The CDR3 covers 14 residues. V gave up 4 bases and J gave up 5 bases; unmatched junction bases: 5. CDR1 is SGHTA, CDR2 FQGNSA, per germline. This table comes from immunoSEQ multiplex PCR, and its TCRdb copy is limited to in-frame clones, with some not included. In the table there are around 720,000 clones, around three quarters of which are singletons. This clone was counted a few times. No antigen is known for it. The chain uses TRBV7-2 and TRBJ2-5; the match to TRBD1 covers 9 bases. This sequence originates from a young woman in good health. Material: memory CD4+ T cells sorted from blood. Subset denoted: CD45RA-negative fraction. The CDR3, as DNA: TGTGCCAGCAGCTCACAGGGGGCCTCGGAGACCCAGTACTTC. It encodes CASSSQGASETQYF.